A selection of T cell receptor beta chains follows, all from one sample in a study of T cells in Graves' hyperthyroidism and ophthalmopathy. TCRdb recomputed calls from the multiplex PCR reads with MiXCR, one row per CDR3 protein. The table has 200,000 to 250,000 distinct CDR3 sequences, roughly 15% seen once; the top ten hold around 50%. Sequenced sample: blood. The source is a man in his fifties or sixties with Graves' hyperthyroidism. The CDR3 runs from the conserved cysteine through the conserved F or W. D genes are given only for firm matches. Clone size is given for some rows only: seen once, a few or many times, or a class if the clone is expanded.

d_call	clone_size	v_call	j_call	cdr3_aa	cdr3_nt
TRBD2	NA	TRBV3-1	TRBJ2-3	CASSQETGGIHLPPYTQYF	TGTGCCAGCAGCCAAGAAACGGGGGGGATACATCTACCTCCATATACGCAGTATTTT
NA	NA	TRBV13	TRBJ1-4	CASFDRDNEKLFF	TGTGCCAGCTTCGACAGAGACAATGAAAAACTGTTTTTT
TRBD1	few	TRBV5-1	TRBJ2-2	CASSSQGANTGELFF	TGCGCCAGCAGCTCGCAGGGGGCAAACACCGGGGAGCTGTTTTTT
TRBD1	many	TRBV2	TRBJ1-2	CAIGTGRNYGYTF	TGTGCCATAGGGACAGGCCGAAACTATGGCTACACCTTC
NA	few	TRBV7-6	TRBJ2-3	CASSRESGSTDTQYF	TGTGCCAGCAGCCGTGAATCCGGGAGTACAGATACGCAGTATTTT
TRBD2	many	TRBV20-1	TRBJ2-3	CRVPKRGSTDTQYF	TGCAGGGTACCGAAGCGGGGGAGCACAGATACGCAGTATTTT
NA	many	TRBV7-3	TRBJ2-3	CASSLHRQSSTDTQYF	TGTGCCAGCAGCTTACACCGACAGTCTAGCACAGATACGCAGTATTTT
TRBD2	many	TRBV28	TRBJ2-2	CASSNSGRVTGELFF	TGTGCCAGCAGTAATAGCGGGAGGGTGACCGGGGAGCTGTTTTTT
TRBD2	many	TRBV20-1	TRBJ2-5	CSALPTSGRETQYF	TGCAGTGCCCTCCCGACTAGCGGGAGAGAGACCCAGTACTTC
NA	few	TRBV6-2/TRBV6-3	TRBJ2-2	CASSLGRSATGELFF	TGTGCCAGCAGCCTGGGACGGAGCGCCACCGGGGAGCTGTTTTTT
NA	many	TRBV30	TRBJ2-5	CAWSRARGEETQYF	TGTGCCTGGAGTAGGGCTAGAGGGGAAGAGACCCAGTACTTC
NA	NA	TRBV25-1	TRBJ1-6	CASSEGLLNSPLHF	TGTGCCAGCAGTGAAGGGCTGTTGAATTCACCCCTCCACTTT
NA	many	TRBV27	TRBJ1-5	CASSPTGANQPQHF	TGTGCCAGCAGTCCTACGGGGGCTAATCAGCCCCAGCATTTT
NA	many	TRBV6-2/TRBV6-3	TRBJ2-7	CASSYKDYEQYF	TGTGCCAGCAGTTACAAGGATTACGAGCAGTACTTC
NA	many	TRBV18	TRBJ2-7	CASSPATAYEQYF	TGTGCCAGCTCACCCGCGACAGCCTACGAGCAGTACTTC
TRBD2	few	TRBV10-3	TRBJ2-3	CAISESASGFRASTDTQYF	TGTGCCATCAGTGAGTCGGCTAGCGGATTCCGAGCGAGCACAGATACGCAGTATTTT
TRBD2	many	TRBV28	TRBJ2-7	CASSFAREGRGEQYF	TGTGCCAGCAGTTTTGCGCGGGAGGGCCGGGGGGAGCAGTACTTC
NA	many	TRBV28	TRBJ2-3	CASSLYRREIKADTQYF	TGTGCCAGCAGTTTATATCGCAGGGAGATAAAGGCAGATACGCAGTATTTT
NA	many	TRBV7-9	TRBJ2-7	CASSRTPVNEQYF	TGTGCCAGCAGCCGGACGCCCGTGAACGAGCAGTACTTC
NA	many	TRBV7-2	TRBJ2-2	CASSLALWAGNTGELFF	TGTGCCAGCAGCTTAGCTTTATGGGCGGGGAACACCGGGGAGCTGTTTTTT
TRBD1	NA	TRBV2	TRBJ1-1	CASSTGQGSTEAFF	TGTGCCAGCAGTACGGGACAGGGGAGCACTGAAGCTTTCTTT
NA	NA	TRBV20-1	TRBJ2-3	CSARDQLDTQYF	TGCAGTGCTAGAGACCAATTAGATACGCAGTATTTT
NA	NA	TRBV20-1	TRBJ1-5	CSASGHPGNQPQHF	TGCAGTGCATCGGGACACCCGGGCAATCAGCCCCAGCATTTT
NA	many	TRBV15	TRBJ2-7	CATSRDVGVEQYF	TGTGCCACCAGCAGAGATGTCGGGGTCGAGCAGTACTTC